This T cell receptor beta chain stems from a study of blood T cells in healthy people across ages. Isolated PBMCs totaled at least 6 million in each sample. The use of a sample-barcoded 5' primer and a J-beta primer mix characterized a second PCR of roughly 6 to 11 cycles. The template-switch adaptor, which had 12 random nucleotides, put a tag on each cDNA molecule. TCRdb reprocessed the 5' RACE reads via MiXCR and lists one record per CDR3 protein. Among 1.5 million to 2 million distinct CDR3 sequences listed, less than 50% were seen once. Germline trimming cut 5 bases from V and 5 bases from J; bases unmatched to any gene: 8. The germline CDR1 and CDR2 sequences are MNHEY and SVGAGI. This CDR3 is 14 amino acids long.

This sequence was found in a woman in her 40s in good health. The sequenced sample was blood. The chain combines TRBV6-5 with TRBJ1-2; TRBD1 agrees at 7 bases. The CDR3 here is CASSNQQGRYGYTF. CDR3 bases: TGTGCCAGCAGTAACCAACAGGGGAGGTATGGCTACACCTTC.